The 18 T cell receptor beta chains below were found in one sample sequenced in a study of blood T cell repertoires in COVID-19 (dated by TCRdb to the early 2020s). Library preparation was by the immunoSEQ multiplex PCR assay. TCRdb took this table from immuneACCESS and kept in-frame rearrangements with V and J called. Such tables lack part of the clones; where checked against another copy, unresolved V genes explain under half of the gap, and the rest is unexplained. A total of more than 200,000 clones appear in this sample, approximately 90% of them only once. Around 4% of the sample is in the top ten clones. The sequencing input was PBMCs or T cells enriched from blood (not recorded which). Receptors originate from a woman in her thirties who had recovered from COVID-19.

The chain carries TRBV28 and TRBJ1-5; D remains ambiguous. V dropped 3 bases and J dropped 0 bases, with 9 bases sitting between them. Germline CDR1 and CDR2: MDHEN and SYDVKM. This CDR3 region has 15 residues. The CDR3 spells CASSFKRYSNQPQHF. CDR3 sequence (DNA): TGTGCCAGCAGTTTCAAACGGTATAGCAATCAGCCCCAGCATTTT.

Points on this clone: The junction shows a germline mismatch at one end, possibly a read error. The chain couples TRBV9 to TRBJ1-5; D is perhaps TRBD1 (5 bases). From germline, CDR1 is SGDLS and CDR2 YYNGEE. The CDR3 sequence is 12 residues long. Here the CDR3 reads CASSEGDHPQHF. The CDR3 DNA reads TGTGCCAGCAGCGAAGGGGATCATCCCCAGCATTTT.

This chain links TRBV30 with TRBJ2-1; perhaps TRBD2 as D (6 bases). V was cut by 6 bases and J by 9 bases, with 18 bases left in between. The CDR3 covers 13 residues. CDR1 GTSNPN and CDR2 SVGIG come from the germline V gene (reference sequence). The CDR3 is CACDRSGVLEQFF. As DNA, the CDR3 is TGTGCCTGCGACAGATCGGGAGTTCTTGAGCAGTTCTTC.

The V call is TRBV7-6, the J call TRBJ2-1; a possible D gene is TRBD2 (6 bases). Deletions cut 1 base from V and 0 bases from J, with 13 bases between. This CDR3 is 17 amino acids long. CDR1 is SGHVS and CDR2 is FNYEAQ in the germline V gene. The chain's CDR3 is CASSLVPAGSSYNEQFF. CDR3 DNA sequence: TGTGCCAGCAGCTTAGTACCTGCCGGGAGCTCCTACAATGAGCAGTTCTTC.

The V call is TRBV25-1, the J call TRBJ2-6; no clear D gene. Germline CDR1 and CDR2: MGHDK and SYGVNS. The CDR3 contains 14 residues. V lost 2 bases, J lost 15 bases, and 17 bases lay in between. In DNA, the CDR3 is TGTGCCAGCAGTGAAAGTCAGGCCCGCCAAGACCTGACTTTC. Translation: CASSESQARQDLTF.

The V and J genes are TRBV19 and TRBJ2-2; D is perhaps TRBD1 (5 bases). Germline CDR1 LNHDA, CDR2 SQIVND (reference sequence). Trimming pared 6 bases from V and 6 bases from J, leaving 23 bases between. This CDR3 spans 17 amino acids. This CDR3 reads CASSPRQGRAYAGELFF. The CDR3 DNA is TGTGCCAGTAGCCCTCGCCAAGGCAGGGCCTACGCCGGGGAGCTGTTTTTT.

The J gene is TRBJ2-6, the V gene TRBV28, with TRBD1 identical over 9 bases. The CDR3 has 19 residues. V lost 4 bases and J lost 0; bases outside the gene matches: 10. The germline gives CDR1 MDHEN, CDR2 SYDVKM. The CDR3 loop reads CASSSSGQGGLSGANVLTF. CDR3 in DNA: TGTGCCAGCAGTTCGTCGGGACAGGGCGGACTCTCTGGGGCCAACGTCCTGACTTTC.

There are a few counts of this clone. A read error may account for a junction end that differs from germline. This chain connects TRBV7-7 to TRBJ2-5; 8 nucleotides match TRBD1. The length of the CDR3 is 13 residues. Germline V lookup: CDR1 SSHAT, CDR2 FNYEAQ (reference sequence). In nucleotides, the CDR3 is TGTGCTAGCAGCTTCGACAGGGGAGAGACCCAGTACTTC. Translating gives CASSFDRGETQYF.

The chain employs TRBV11-2 and TRBJ1-4; D not certain. Trimming pared 0 bases from V and 11 bases from J, leaving 7 bases between. The CDR3 covers 12 residues. Germline V CDR1 and CDR2: SGHAT, FQNNGV. The CDR3 region is CASSLDTGKLFF. CDR3 in DNA: TGTGCCAGCAGCTTAGATACGGGGAAACTGTTTTTT.

This clone was detected once. The V call is TRBV2, the J call TRBJ2-1; 13 positions match TRBD2. The V segment lost 7 bases and the J segment 6 bases; nucleotides outside the gene matches: 18. Germline values: CDR1 SNHLY, CDR2 FYNNEI. CDR3 length equals 19 residues. The CDR3 DNA follows: TGTGCCAGCAAAGTTAGTCCAAGATGGACTAGCGGGAGTATCAATGAGCAGTTCTTC. Amino acids: CASKVSPRWTSGSINEQFF.

The chain carries TRBV28 and TRBJ1-5; weak D call: TRBD1 (6 bases). V lost 5 bases, J lost 5 bases, and 16 bases lay in between. This CDR3 comprises 15 residues. Germline V gene sequence: CDR1 MDHEN, CDR2 SYDVKM. The CDR3 here is CASSGTRGKDQPQHF. CDR3 nucleotides: TGTGCCAGCAGTGGAACCAGGGGTAAGGATCAGCCCCAGCATTTT.

J is TRBJ1-1 and V is TRBV4-1; unclear D gene. Germline V gene data show CDR1 as MGHRA and CDR2 as YSYEKL. V shed 1 base and J shed 4 bases, with 16 bases lying between them. CDR3 size: 16 residues. CDR3 in DNA: TGCGCCAGCAGCCAAGTTAGTGGCAGGCCGATCACTGAAGCTTTCTTT. It encodes CASSQVSGRPITEAFF.

The genes are TRBV9 and TRBJ2-1, with 9 bases that match TRBD1. V shed 2 bases and J 8 bases; nucleotides not matched to a gene: 11. This CDR3 has 16 amino acids. Germline loops: CDR1 SGDLS, CDR2 YYNGEE. The DNA of the CDR3 is TGTGCCAGCAGCGTCTCGGGACAGGGAGGATTCGATGAGCAGTTCTTC. Its translation: CASSVSGQGGFDEQFF.

V gene TRBV5-1 combines with J gene TRBJ2-3; 8 positions match TRBD2. Germline V gives CDR1 SGHRS, CDR2 YFSETQ. This CDR3 has 17 residues. Losses at the gene ends were 1 base for V and 0 bases for J; bases not matched to a gene: 7. The CDR3 loop reads CASSLLPSGFSTDTQYF. The CDR3 nucleotides are TGCGCCAGCAGCTTGTTACCTAGCGGGTTTAGCACAGATACGCAGTATTTT.

As for this clone: This sequence may be a read error, since a much larger clone differs from it by one base. The chain carries TRBV28 and TRBJ1-2; TRBD1 aligns across 7 bases. V lost 7 bases, J lost 2 bases, and 1 base stayed unmatched. The CDR3 has 12 residues. Germline CDR1 and CDR2: MDHEN and SYDVKM. CDR3 amino acids: CASKQGNYGYTF. DNA of the CDR3: TGTGCCAGCAAACAGGGGAACTATGGCTACACCTTC.

The chain couples TRBV9 to TRBJ2-7; D is possibly TRBD2 (5 bases). The germline V gene has CDR1 SGDLS and CDR2 YYNGEE. The CDR3 runs to 15 residues. V lost 0 bases to trimming and J lost 2 bases, with 12 bases between them. In DNA, the CDR3 is TGTGCCAGCAGCGTAGATGGCGGGTACACCTACGAGCAGTACTTC. Residues: CASSVDGGYTYEQYF.

To note about this clone: The sample carries other DNA sequences with the same CDR3. The chain has TRBV5-1 and TRBJ1-1, with D perhaps TRBD1 (5 bases). CDR3 length: 13 amino acids. Trimming pared 2 bases from V and 1 base from J, leaving 6 bases between. CDR1 is SGHRS and CDR2 is YFSETQ in the germline V gene. CDR3 residues: CASSFGQNTEAFF. As DNA, the CDR3 is TGCGCCAGCAGCTTCGGACAGAACACTGAAGCTTTCTTT.

V gene TRBV7-2 combines with J gene TRBJ1-4; 9 bases line up with TRBD1. The CDR3 sequence is 14 residues long. With V trimmed by 5 bases and J by 5 bases, 3 bases remained unmatched. The germline V gene has CDR1 SGHTA and CDR2 FQGNSA. DNA of the CDR3: TGTGCCAGCAGCGCGACAGGGGGAAATGAAAAACTGTTTTTT. Translating gives CASSATGGNEKLFF.